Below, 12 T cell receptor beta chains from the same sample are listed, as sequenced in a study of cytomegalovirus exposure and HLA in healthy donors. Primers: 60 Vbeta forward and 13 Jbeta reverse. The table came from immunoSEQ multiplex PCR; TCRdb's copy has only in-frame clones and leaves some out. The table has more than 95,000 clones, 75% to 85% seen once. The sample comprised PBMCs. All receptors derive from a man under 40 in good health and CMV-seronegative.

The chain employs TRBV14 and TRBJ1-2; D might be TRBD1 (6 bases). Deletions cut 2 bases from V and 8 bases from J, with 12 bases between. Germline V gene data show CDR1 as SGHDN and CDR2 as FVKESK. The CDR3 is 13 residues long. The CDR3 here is CASSQLTGRGYTF. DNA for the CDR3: TGTGCCAGCAGCCAATTAACAGGGAGAGGCTACACCTTC.

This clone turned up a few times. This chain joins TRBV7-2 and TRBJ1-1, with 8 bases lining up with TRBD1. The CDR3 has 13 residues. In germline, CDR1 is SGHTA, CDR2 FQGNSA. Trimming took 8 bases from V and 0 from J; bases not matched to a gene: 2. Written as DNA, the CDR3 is TGTGCCAGCGGACAGGGTATGAACACTGAAGCTTTCTTT. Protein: CASGQGMNTEAFF.

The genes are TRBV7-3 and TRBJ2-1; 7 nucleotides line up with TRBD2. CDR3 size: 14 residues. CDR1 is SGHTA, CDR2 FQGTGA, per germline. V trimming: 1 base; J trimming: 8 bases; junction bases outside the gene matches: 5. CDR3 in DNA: TGTGCCAGCAGCTTAAAGGGAGGGTTCGATGAGCAGTTCTTC. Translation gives CASSLKGGFDEQFF.

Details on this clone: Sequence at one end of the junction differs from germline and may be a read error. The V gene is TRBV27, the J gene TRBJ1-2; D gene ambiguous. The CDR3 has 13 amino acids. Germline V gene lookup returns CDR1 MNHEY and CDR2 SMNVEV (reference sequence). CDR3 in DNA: TGTGCCAGCAGTTTCCCGGGGAACTATGACTACACCTTC. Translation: CASSFPGNYDYTF.

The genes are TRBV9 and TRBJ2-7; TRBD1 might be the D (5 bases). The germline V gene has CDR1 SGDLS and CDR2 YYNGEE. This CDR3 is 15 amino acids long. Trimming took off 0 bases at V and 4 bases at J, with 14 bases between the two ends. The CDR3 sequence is CASSVEAGNTYEQYF. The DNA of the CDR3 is TGTGCCAGCAGCGTAGAAGCAGGGAATACATACGAGCAGTACTTC.

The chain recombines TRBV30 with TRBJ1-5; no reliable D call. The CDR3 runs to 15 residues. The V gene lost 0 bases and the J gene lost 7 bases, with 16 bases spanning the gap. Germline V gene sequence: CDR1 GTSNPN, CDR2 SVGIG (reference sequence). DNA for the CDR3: TGTGCCTGGAGTGTACCGGGCGGGGTGGGACAGCCCCAGCATTTT. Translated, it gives CAWSVPGGVGQPQHF.

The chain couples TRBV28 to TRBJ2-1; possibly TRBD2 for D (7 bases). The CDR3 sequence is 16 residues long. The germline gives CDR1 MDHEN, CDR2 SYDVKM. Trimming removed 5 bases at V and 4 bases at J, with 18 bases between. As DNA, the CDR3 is TGTGCCAGCAGTCTTACGGAAGGGGGGGAGTACAATGAGCAGTTCTTC. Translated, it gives CASSLTEGGEYNEQFF. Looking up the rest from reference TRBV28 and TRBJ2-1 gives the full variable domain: DVKVTQSSRYLVKRTGEKVFLECVQDMDHENMFWYRQDPGLGLRLIYFSYDVKMKEKGDIPEGYSVSREKKERFSLILESASTNQTSMYLCASSLTEGGEYNEQFFGPGTRLTVL.

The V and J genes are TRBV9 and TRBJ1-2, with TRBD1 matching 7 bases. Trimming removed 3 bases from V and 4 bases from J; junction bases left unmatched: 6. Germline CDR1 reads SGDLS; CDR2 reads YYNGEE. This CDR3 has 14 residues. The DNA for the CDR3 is TGTGCCAGCAGCGCTAGCGGGACAGTCTATGGCTACACCTTC. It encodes CASSASGTVYGYTF.

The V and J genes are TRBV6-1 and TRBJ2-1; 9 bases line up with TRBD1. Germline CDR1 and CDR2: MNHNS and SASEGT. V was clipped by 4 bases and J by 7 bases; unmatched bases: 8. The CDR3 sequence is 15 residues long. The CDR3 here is CASSASRTGENEQFF. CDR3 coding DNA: TGTGCCAGCAGTGCCTCCCGGACAGGGGAAAATGAGCAGTTCTTC.

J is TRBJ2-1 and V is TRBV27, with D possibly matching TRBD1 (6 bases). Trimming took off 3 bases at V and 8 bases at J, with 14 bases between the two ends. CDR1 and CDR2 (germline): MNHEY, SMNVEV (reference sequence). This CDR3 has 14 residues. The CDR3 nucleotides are TGTGCCAGCAGTTTCACAGGGCCAAGGGATGAGCAGTTCTTC. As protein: CASSFTGPRDEQFF.

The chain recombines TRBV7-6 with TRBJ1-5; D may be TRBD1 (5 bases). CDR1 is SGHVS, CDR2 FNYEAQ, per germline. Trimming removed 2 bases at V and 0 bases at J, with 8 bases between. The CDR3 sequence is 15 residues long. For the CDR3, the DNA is TGTGCCAGCAGCTTACGCCAGGGTAGCAATCAGCCCCAGCATTTT. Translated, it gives CASSLRQGSNQPQHF.

Here the CDR3 DNA reads TGTGCCAGCAGCATCCGACAGGGTGTCACCTACGAGCAGTACTTC. Translation gives CASSIRQGVTYEQYF. The chain is built from TRBV5-6 and TRBJ2-7; 7 nucleotides match TRBD1. There are 15 residues in the CDR3. Looked up from germline, CDR1 is SGHDT and CDR2 is YYEEEE. Trimming at V came to 4 bases and at J to 2 bases, leaving 9 bases not matched to a gene.